This entry lists 14 T cell receptor beta chains sequenced from one sample in a study of T-cell reconstitution after alpha-beta-depleted transplantation in children. A library of TCRbeta sequences, prepared with unique molecular identifiers, was generated. A single record per CDR3 protein comes from TCRdb applying MiXCR to the PCR reads. Among roughly 590,000 distinct CDR3 sequences listed, around 16% were seen once. Sequencing used PBMCs from the stem cell graft donor, obtained from the stem cell graft. Receptors were obtained from a human donor who donated a stem cell graft to a child with acute myeloid leukemia.

This clonotype appeared many times. The rearrangement uses TRBV20-1 and TRBJ2-3, with D perhaps being TRBD1 or TRBD2 (5 bases each). V lost 5 bases to trimming and J lost 5 bases, with 17 bases between them. Germline-derived CDR1 and CDR2 are DFQATT and SNEGSKA (reference sequence). The CDR3 covers 14 residues. CDR3 DNA: TGCAGTGCTGGGGCCCGGGGCTTGGAAGATACGCAGTATTTT. Its protein product is CSAGARGLEDTQYF.

Here the CDR3 reads CSVVRVPLWPQHF. CDR3 bases: TGCAGCGTTGTTCGGGTTCCACTGTGGCCCCAGCATTTT. The V gene is TRBV29-1, the J gene TRBJ1-5; D not resolved. The V gene lost 4 bases and the J gene lost 9 bases, with 16 bases spanning the gap. Germline CDR1 SQVTM, CDR2 ANQGSEA. This CDR3 is built from 13 residues. Full variable domain (rest looked up from reference TRBV29-1 and TRBJ1-5): SAVISQKPSRDICQRGTSLTIQCQVDSQVTMMFWYRQQPGQSLTLIATANQGSEATYESGFVIDKFPISRPNLTFSTLTVSNMSPEDSSIYLCSVVRVPLWPQHFGDGTRLSIL.

This chain uses TRBV7-2 with TRBJ1-4, with D maybe TRBD1 (5 bases). Trimming left V 5 bases short and J 8 bases short, with 9 bases between. Per germline, CDR1 SGHTA and CDR2 FQGNSA. This CDR3 comprises 12 residues. CDR3 loop: CASSRGGEKLFF. Written as DNA, the CDR3 is TGTGCCAGCAGCCGCGGGGGGGAAAAACTGTTTTTT.

This clonotype was counted ten times or more. V gene TRBV12-3 or TRBV12-4 combines with J gene TRBJ2-5; D gene ambiguous. Trimming took 5 bases from V and 5 from J, leaving 15 bases between them. The CDR3 has 14 amino acids. The CDR3 loop reads CASSLPALFETQYF. CDR3 nucleotide sequence: TGTGCCAGCAGTCTGCCAGCCCTGTTTGAGACCCAGTACTTC.

This clonotype was detected many times. The rearrangement uses TRBV12-3 or TRBV12-4 and TRBJ2-2; a possible D gene is TRBD1 (6 bases). V was shortened by 2 bases and J by 4 bases, with 8 bases between the two germline ends. The CDR3 loop spans 14 amino acids. The CDR3 DNA sequence: TGTGCCAGCAGTTTACAGGGGAGCACCGGGGAGCTGTTTTTT. Its translation: CASSLQGSTGELFF.

The chain uses TRBV20-1 and TRBJ1-5, with D maybe TRBD1 (6 bases). Germline loops: CDR1 DFQATT, CDR2 SNEGSKA (reference sequence). The CDR3 loop spans 14 amino acids. The V gene lost 0 bases and the J gene lost 7 bases, with 13 bases spanning the gap. The DNA of the CDR3 is TGCAGTGCTAGAGATACGGGGGGCAGGCAGCCCCAGCATTTT. Protein product: CSARDTGGRQPQHF.

This clonotype has ten or more counts. The gene calls are TRBV4-3 and TRBJ2-2; no clear D. Trimming shortened V by 4 bases and J by 5 bases, and 11 bases separated the two germline ends. Germline V gene data show CDR1 as LGHNA and CDR2 as YSLEER. This CDR3 region has 14 residues. CDR3: CASSRLGVTGELFF. The CDR3 bases are TGCGCCAGCAGCCGTTTAGGCGTAACCGGGGAGCTGTTTTTT.

This clonotype was picked up many times. The V gene is TRBV29-1, the J gene TRBJ1-2; TRBD1 might be the D (5 bases). The CDR3 sequence is 13 residues long. The germline V and J ends were trimmed by 4 bases and 2 bases, with 11 bases remaining between them. The germline gives CDR1 SQVTM, CDR2 ANQGSEA. The CDR3 coding sequence is TGCAGCGTTGGGCAGGGAGGGAACTATGGCTACACCTTC. Translation: CSVGQGGNYGYTF.

CDR3 loop: CASSPGDVGKLFF. The CDR3 DNA reads TGCGCCAGCAGCCCCGGGGACGTAGGGAAACTGTTTTTT. The chain carries TRBV5-1 and TRBJ1-4; a possible D gene is TRBD1 (5 bases). The CDR3 spans 13 residues. From germline, CDR1 is SGHRS and CDR2 YFSETQ. V lost 4 bases to trimming and J lost 11 bases, with 15 bases between them.

A remark on this clonotype: Germline is not matched at one junction end, which may reflect a read error. The chain uses TRBV4-3 and TRBJ1-1, with 8 bases identical to TRBD1. The germline CDR1 and CDR2 sequences are LGHNA and YSLEER. CDR3 length: 14 residues. Here the CDR3 DNA reads TGCGCCAGCAGCCAAGGGACAGGGAACATTGAAGCTTTCTTT. It is translated as CASSQGTGNIEAFF.

This clonotype was seen only a few times. V gene TRBV5-1 combines with J gene TRBJ2-2, with D uncertain. Trimming removed 5 bases from V and 7 bases from J, with 12 bases in between. CDR3 size: 13 residues. Germline CDR1 and CDR2: SGHRS and YFSETQ. The CDR3 coding sequence is TGCGCCAGCAGAGGCCTTCGCAACGGGGAGCTGTTTTTT. Amino acid sequence: CASRGLRNGELFF. The full variable domain, in which reference TRBV5-1 and TRBJ2-2 provide the parts outside the CDR3, is KAGVTQTPRYLIKTRGQQVTLSCSPISGHRSVSWYQQTPGQGLQFLFEYFSETQRNKGNFPGRFSGRQFSNSRSEMNVSTLELGDSALYLCASRGLRNGELFFGEGSRLTVL.

This clonotype appeared many times. The V gene is TRBV20-1, the J gene TRBJ1-1; 8 bases align to TRBD1. Germline-derived CDR1 and CDR2 are DFQATT and SNEGSKA (reference sequence). The CDR3 length is 14 residues. V gave up 1 base and J gave up 7 bases; unmatched junction bases: 8. CDR3 nucleotide sequence: TGCAGTGCTAGAGGTGTCCAGGGGGCTGGTGAAGCTTTCTTT. The encoded protein is CSARGVQGAGEAFF.

This clonotype has only a few counts. The chain joins TRBV12-3 or TRBV12-4 to TRBJ1-5; 7 bases are shared with TRBD1. This CDR3 comprises 13 residues. The V and J ends lost 6 bases and 6 bases, in that order; junction bases with no gene match: 5. The CDR3 here is CASSQGGSQPQHF. As DNA, the CDR3 is TGTGCCAGCAGCCAGGGGGGGAGTCAGCCCCAGCATTTT.

This clonotype was counted many times. This sequence joins TRBV29-1 and TRBJ1-1; TRBD1 might be the D (5 bases). The CDR3 extends over 14 amino acids. The germline V gene has CDR1 SQVTM and CDR2 ANQGSEA. V gave up 4 bases and J gave up 1 base, with 13 bases separating them. The CDR3 is CSVAVSGRNTEAFF. In DNA, the CDR3 is TGCAGCGTTGCAGTTTCGGGACGGAACACTGAAGCTTTCTTT. The variable domain in full, with the rest retrieved from reference TRBV29-1 and TRBJ1-1, is SAVISQKPSRDICQRGTSLTIQCQVDSQVTMMFWYRQQPGQSLTLIATANQGSEATYESGFVIDKFPISRPNLTFSTLTVSNMSPEDSSIYLCSVAVSGRNTEAFFGQGTRLTVV.